This T cell receptor beta chain was observed in a study of T cell changes during pregnancy in multiple sclerosis. This clone was picked up a small number of times. This CDR3 is 15 amino acids long. Trimming cost V 0 bases and J 0 bases, with 9 bases left between them. Looked up from germline, CDR1 is SGDLS and CDR2 is YYNGEE. The table came from immunoSEQ multiplex PCR; TCRdb's copy has only in-frame clones and leaves some out. This table holds roughly 37,000 clones, about nine tenths found once. This receptor was identified in a female donor with multiple sclerosis, enrolled in a pregnancy study. This chain joins TRBV9 and TRBJ1-1; D remains unclear. The sample was CD8+ T cells from peripheral blood mononuclear cells, taken before pregnancy. In nucleotides, the CDR3 is TGTGCCAGCAGCGTAGGAACGGGGATGAACACTGAAGCTTTCTTT. Translated: CASSVGTGMNTEAFF.